A single sample gave rise to the 10 T cell receptor beta chains below, sequenced in a study of blood T cell repertoires in COVID-19. Using immunoSEQ multiplex PCR, the repertoire was profiled, and TCRdb retains in-frame clones only, with some absent. The data hold about 190,000 clones, with over 75% observed a single time. Sequencing was performed on peripheral blood. All receptors come from a woman of 80 years or more with active or convalescent COVID-19.

This clone was seen just once. The rearrangement links TRBV19 to TRBJ1-5, with D possibly being TRBD1 (6 bases). The CDR3 is 13 amino acids. CDR1 LNHDA and CDR2 SQIVND come from the germline V gene (reference sequence). V lost 2 bases, J lost 7 bases, and 9 bases lay in between. This CDR3 reads CASSISRGQPQHF. The CDR3 DNA sequence: TGTGCCAGTAGTATAAGCAGGGGCCAGCCCCAGCATTTT.

V and J are TRBV28 and TRBJ1-4, with 8 positions matching TRBD1. CDR3 length: 15 amino acids. With 4 bases clipped from V and 8 bases from J, the junction kept 9 bases outside the gene matches. In germline, CDR1 is MDHEN, CDR2 SYDVKM. This chain's CDR3 is CASSSAGGNGEKLFF. The CDR3 nucleotides read TGTGCCAGCAGTTCCGCAGGGGGCAACGGGGAAAAACTGTTTTTT.

The V call is TRBV5-6, the J call TRBJ1-3; D is ambiguous. CDR1 is SGHDT, CDR2 YYEEEE, per germline. The V end lost 4 bases, the J end lost 0 bases, and 5 bases lay between the germline ends. The CDR3 is 13 residues long. DNA for the CDR3: TGTGCCAGCAGCCGTAGCTCTGGAAACACCATATATTTT. Its protein product is CASSRSSGNTIYF.

The CDR3 reads CASSLDGDYYEQYF. Written as DNA, the CDR3 is TGTGCCAGCAGCTTGGACGGGGACTACTACGAGCAGTACTTC. This rearrangement joins TRBV7-2 to TRBJ2-7, with 7 bases that match TRBD2. V lost 3 bases and J lost 3; bases outside the gene matches: 5. Germline lookup yields CDR1 SGHTA and CDR2 FQGNSA. The CDR3 contains 14 residues. Looking up the rest from reference TRBV7-2 and TRBJ2-7 gives the full variable domain: GAGVSQSPSNKVTEKGKDVELRCDPISGHTALYWYRQSLGQGLEFLIYFQGNSAPDKSGLPSDRFSAERTGGSVSTLTIQRTQQEDSAVYLCASSLDGDYYEQYFGPGTRLTVT.

J is TRBJ1-1 and V is TRBV3-1 (or the pseudogene TRBV3-2); maybe TRBD1 (5 bases). The germline CDR1 and CDR2 sequences are LGHDT and YNNKEL (reference sequence). The CDR3 extends over 14 amino acids. The V end was cut by 7 bases, the J end by 1 base, with 13 bases between. The CDR3 loop reads CASTGGGGNTEAFF. In DNA form, the CDR3 reads TGTGCCAGCACCGGCGGGGGGGGGAACACTGAAGCTTTCTTT.

V is TRBV19 and J is TRBJ1-5; D is possibly TRBD1 (6 bases). Germline CDR1 LNHDA, CDR2 SQIVND (reference sequence). This CDR3 region has 15 residues. The V and J ends lost 3 bases and 5 bases respectively, with 14 bases between them. CDR3 nucleotide sequence: TGTGCCAGTAGTATTCGACAGGCGGGGGATCAGCCCCAGCATTTT. This encodes CASSIRQAGDQPQHF. The full variable domain, in which reference TRBV19 and TRBJ1-5 provide the parts outside the CDR3, is DGGITQSPKYLFRKEGQNVTLSCEQNLNHDAMYWYRQDPGQGLRLIYYSQIVNDFQKGDIAEGYSVSREKKESFPLTVTSAQKNPTAFYLCASSIRQAGDQPQHFGDGTRLSIL.

The chain links TRBV4-1 to TRBJ2-1; TRBD2 matches at 8 bases. The CDR3 is made up of 15 amino acids. The junction had 8 bases not matched to a gene; V was cut back by 3 bases and J by 7 bases. Germline V gene lookup returns CDR1 MGHRA and CDR2 YSYEKL. CDR3 residues: CASSQAGGGYNEQFF. CDR3 DNA sequence: TGCGCCAGCAGCCAGGCTGGCGGGGGGTATAATGAGCAGTTCTTC.

The rearrangement joins TRBV18 to TRBJ1-6; D might be TRBD1 (6 bases). Germline CDR1 reads KGHSH; CDR2 reads LQKENI. The CDR3 totals 14 residues. Trimming cost V 2 bases and J 4 bases, with 6 bases left between them. Here the CDR3 reads CASSPGQYNSPLHF. Here the CDR3 DNA reads TGTGCCAGCTCACCAGGACAGTATAATTCACCCCTCCACTTT. The variable domain in full, with the rest retrieved from reference TRBV18 and TRBJ1-6, is NAGVMQNPRHLVRRRGQEARLRCSPMKGHSHVYWYRQLPEEGLKFMVYLQKENIIDESGMPKERFSAEFPKEGPSILRIQQVVRGDSAAYFCASSPGQYNSPLHFGNGTRLTVT.

V usage is TRBV4-1 and J usage is TRBJ2-7; TRBD1 is a possible D gene (5 bases). V was trimmed by 3 bases and J by 7 bases, leaving 10 bases between them. Germline values: CDR1 MGHRA, CDR2 YSYEKL. The CDR3 length is 12 residues. The CDR3 DNA sequence: TGCGCCAGCAGCCACCCCGACAGAGAGCAGTACTTC. It encodes CASSHPDREQYF.

This clone showed up just once. This rearrangement joins TRBV18 to TRBJ1-1; D is undetermined. Germline V gene sequence: CDR1 KGHSH, CDR2 LQKENI. The CDR3 has 15 amino acids. V was shortened by 1 base and J by 0 bases, with 9 bases between the two germline ends. CDR3 in DNA: TGTGCCAGCTCACCACGGGCAGTAATGAACACTGAAGCTTTCTTT. Its translation: CASSPRAVMNTEAFF.